There are a few counts of the clone carrying this T cell receptor (beta chain). Its antigen is not identified. Described treatment: roughly ten-day PBMC culture with coronavirus spike peptide pools or control peptides (ViraFEST assay). This sample stems from a study of vaccination and CD4 T cells after COVID-19. At the level of the study: For post-vaccine samples, collection took place a median around 72 days after dose two, ranging from 14 to 241. Control cultures were supplied with a CEFX pool, an HIV-1 Nef pool, or no peptide at all. Study-level results: A nonsignificant median increase from about 20 to 38 SARS-CoV-2-reactive clonotypes was observed.

CDR3 length: 13 amino acids. The V end lost 3 bases, the J end lost 5 bases, and 10 bases lay between the germline ends. Scientists ran DNA taken from cultured CD4+ T cells through the Oncomine TCR Beta short-read assay for sequencing. TCRdb ran MiXCR on the PCR reads and lists one entry per CDR3 protein. The sample has 10,000 to 15,000 distinct CDR3 sequences, around 50% seen once; the top ten hold approximately 24%. Sequencing used CD4+ T cells from blood, cultured in vitro. The V and J genes are TRBV12-3 or TRBV12-4 and TRBJ1-2; D is possibly TRBD1 (6 bases). This clonotype was sampled from a human donor who had recovered from COVID-19. CDR3: CASSLLRGYGYTF. The DNA for the CDR3 is TGTGCCAGCAGTTTGCTCAGGGGTTATGGCTACACCTTC.